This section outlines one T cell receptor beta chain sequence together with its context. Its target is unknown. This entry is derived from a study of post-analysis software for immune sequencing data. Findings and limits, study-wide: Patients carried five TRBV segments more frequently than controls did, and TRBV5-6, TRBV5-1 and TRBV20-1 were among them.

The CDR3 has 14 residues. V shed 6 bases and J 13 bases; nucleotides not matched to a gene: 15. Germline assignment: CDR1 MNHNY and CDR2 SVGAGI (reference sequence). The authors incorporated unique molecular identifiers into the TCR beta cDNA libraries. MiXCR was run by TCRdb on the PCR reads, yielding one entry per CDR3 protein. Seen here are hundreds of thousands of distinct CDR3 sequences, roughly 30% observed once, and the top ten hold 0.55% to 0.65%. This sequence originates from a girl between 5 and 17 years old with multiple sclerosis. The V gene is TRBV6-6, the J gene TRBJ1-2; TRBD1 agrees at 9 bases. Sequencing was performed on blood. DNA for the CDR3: TGTGCCAGCAGGCCCTTGGGACAGGGAATGGGGCCCACCTTC. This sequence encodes CASRPLGQGMGPTF.